The 9 T cell receptor beta chains listed next were all sequenced from one sample in a study of beta chain features in type 1 diabetes. Every bit of the isolated RNA underwent reverse transcription, so sequencing read expressed TCRB transcripts. The assay was immunoSEQ multiplex PCR, and TCRdb's table has in-frame clones only and misses some. The data show 550,000 to 850,000 clones, roughly an eighth seen once. Study findings and constraints: Patients with Type 1 diabetes showed moderately but significantly shorter TCRB CDR3s in all four CD4+ subsets.

Their antigens are not known. The sequenced sample consisted of naive CD4+ T cells from blood. All receptors come from a man aged 18 to 35 with type 1 diabetes.

This clone was found many times. The rearrangement uses TRBV7-9 and TRBJ2-1; D remains ambiguous. The CDR3 contains 8 residues. The germline gives CDR1 SEHNR, CDR2 FQNEAQ (reference sequence). The V and J ends lost 9 bases and 9 bases respectively, with 3 bases between them. CDR3 in amino acids: CASREQFF. CDR3 DNA sequence: TGTGCCAGTCGTGAGCAGTTCTTC.

The gene calls are TRBV6-1 and TRBJ1-5; D is undetermined. The V gene's germline CDR1 is MNHNS and CDR2 SASEGT. The length of the CDR3 is 17 residues. The germline V and J ends were trimmed by 3 bases and 1 base, with 16 bases remaining between them. The CDR3 region has the DNA TGTGCCAGCAGTGAGGGGTCCGGGGTCTGGAGCAATCAGCCCCAGCATTTT. Residues: CASSEGSGVWSNQPQHF.

This clone was seen more than once but under ten times. CDR3 sequence: CASSVLGQDQPQHF. The CDR3 nucleotides read TGTGCCAGCAGTGTACTGGGACAGGACCAGCCCCAGCATTTT. V is TRBV6-1 and J is TRBJ1-5; 8 positions agree with TRBD1. V dropped 4 bases and J dropped 7; count of bases not matched to a gene: 6. Germline lookup yields CDR1 MNHNS and CDR2 SASEGT. This CDR3 has 14 amino acids.

This clone was counted only a few times. Other DNA sequences within the sample encode an identical CDR3. CDR3 region: CASSRDNEQFF. The CDR3, as DNA: TGTGCCAGCAGTCGGGACAATGAGCAGTTCTTC. The chain uses TRBV5-6 and TRBJ2-1; D is undetermined. Trimming stripped 5 bases from V and 5 bases from J, with 5 bases between. The CDR3 length is 11 residues. From germline, CDR1 is SGHDT and CDR2 YYEEEE. Full variable domain (outside the CDR3, taken from reference TRBV5-6 and TRBJ2-1): DAGVTQSPTHLIKTRGQQVTLRCSPKSGHDTVSWYQQALGQGPQFIFQYYEEEERQRGNFPDRFSGHQFPNYSSELNVNALLLGDSALYLCASSRDNEQFFGPGTRLTVL.

Note on this clone: At the DNA level, this CDR3 is encoded by other sequences in the same sample as well. The rearrangement links TRBV9 to TRBJ2-7; possible D gene TRBD2, 5 bases. Per the germline V gene, CDR1 is SGDLS and CDR2 is YYNGEE. This CDR3 is built from 16 residues. V lost 0 bases and J lost 0, with 13 bases in between. The CDR3 bases are TGTGCCAGCAGCGTAGGGGCGGGTACAAGCTCCTACGAGCAGTACTTC. Translation: CASSVGAGTSSYEQYF.

V is TRBV5-1 and J is TRBJ2-3; 11 bases match TRBD2. With 4 bases clipped from V and 0 bases from J, the junction kept 7 bases outside the gene matches. Looked up from germline, CDR1 is SGHRS and CDR2 is YFSETQ. This CDR3 has 17 amino acids. CDR3 nucleotides: TGCGCCAGCAGCGTTGCTGGGACTAGCGGTAGCACAGATACGCAGTATTTT. It translates to CASSVAGTSGSTDTQYF.

This sequence joins TRBV6-1 and TRBJ2-1, with unresolved D. The CDR3 consists of 13 residues. Germline-derived CDR1 and CDR2 are MNHNS and SASEGT. V lost 6 bases and J 7 bases, leaving 13 bases between the germline ends. CDR3 coding DNA: TGTGCCAGCAGACGGACGGTCGGAAATGAGCAGTTCTTC. Translating gives CASRRTVGNEQFF.

This clone was seen a few times. J is TRBJ1-1 and V is TRBV28; possibly TRBD1 for D (5 bases). Trimming removed 1 base from V and 9 bases from J, with 9 bases in between. The germline V gene has CDR1 MDHEN and CDR2 SYDVKM. The CDR3 has 12 residues. This CDR3 reads CASSLSGGKAFF. As DNA, the CDR3 is TGTGCCAGCAGTTTATCTGGGGGTAAAGCTTTCTTT.

This chain uses TRBV20-1 with TRBJ2-7; perhaps TRBD1 as D (5 bases). The length of the CDR3 is 11 residues. Germline CDR1 DFQATT, CDR2 SNEGSKA (reference sequence). Trimming left V 6 bases short and J 3 bases short, with 9 bases between. CDR3 bases: TGCAGTGCGGTACAGGACTACGAGCAGTACTTC. This encodes CSAVQDYEQYF.